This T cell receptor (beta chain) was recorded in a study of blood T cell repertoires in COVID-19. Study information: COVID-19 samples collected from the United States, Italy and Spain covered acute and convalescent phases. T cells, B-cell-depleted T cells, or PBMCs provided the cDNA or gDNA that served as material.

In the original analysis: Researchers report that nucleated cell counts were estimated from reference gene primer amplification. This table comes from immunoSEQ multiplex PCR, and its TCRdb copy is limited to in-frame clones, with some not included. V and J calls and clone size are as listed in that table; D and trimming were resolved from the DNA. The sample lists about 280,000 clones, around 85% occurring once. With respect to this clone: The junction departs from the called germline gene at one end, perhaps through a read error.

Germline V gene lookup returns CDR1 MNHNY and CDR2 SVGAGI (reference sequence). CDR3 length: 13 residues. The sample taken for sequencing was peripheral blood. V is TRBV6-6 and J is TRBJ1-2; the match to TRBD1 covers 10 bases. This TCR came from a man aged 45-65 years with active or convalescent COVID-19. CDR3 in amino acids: CASSYGSGTGDIF. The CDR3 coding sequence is TGTGCCAGCAGTTACGGATCCGGGACAGGGGACATCTTC.